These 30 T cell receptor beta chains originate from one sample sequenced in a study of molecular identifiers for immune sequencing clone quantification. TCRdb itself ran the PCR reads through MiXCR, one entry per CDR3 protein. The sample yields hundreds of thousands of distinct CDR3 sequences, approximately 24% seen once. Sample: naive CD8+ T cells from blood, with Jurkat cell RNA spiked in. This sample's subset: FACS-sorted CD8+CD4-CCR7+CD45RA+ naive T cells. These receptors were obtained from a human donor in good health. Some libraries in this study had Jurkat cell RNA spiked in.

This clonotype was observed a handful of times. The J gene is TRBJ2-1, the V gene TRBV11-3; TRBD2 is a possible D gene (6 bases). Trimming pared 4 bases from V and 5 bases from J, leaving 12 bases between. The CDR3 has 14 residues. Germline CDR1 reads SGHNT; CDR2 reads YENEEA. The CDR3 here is CASSSPGGNNEQFF. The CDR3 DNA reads TGTGCCAGCAGCTCCCCCGGGGGTAACAATGAGCAGTTCTTC.

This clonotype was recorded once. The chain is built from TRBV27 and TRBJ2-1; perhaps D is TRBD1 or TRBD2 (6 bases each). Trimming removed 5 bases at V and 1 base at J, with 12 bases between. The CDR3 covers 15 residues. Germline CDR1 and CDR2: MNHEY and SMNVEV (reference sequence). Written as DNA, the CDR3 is TGTGCCAGCAGTCAAAGGGGGGCATCCTACAATGAGCAGTTCTTC. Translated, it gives CASSQRGASYNEQFF.

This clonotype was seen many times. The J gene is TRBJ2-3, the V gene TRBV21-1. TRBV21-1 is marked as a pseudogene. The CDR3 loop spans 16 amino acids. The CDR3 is CASSILWATSTDTQYF. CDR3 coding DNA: TGTGCCAGCAGCATACTATGGGCAACTAGCACAGATACGCAGTATTTT.

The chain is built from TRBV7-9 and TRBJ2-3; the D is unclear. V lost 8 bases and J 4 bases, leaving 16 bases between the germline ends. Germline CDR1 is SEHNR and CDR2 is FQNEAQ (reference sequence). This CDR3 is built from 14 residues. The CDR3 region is CASGHGLVADTQYF. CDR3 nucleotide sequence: TGTGCCAGCGGCCATGGGCTGGTTGCAGATACGCAGTATTTT.

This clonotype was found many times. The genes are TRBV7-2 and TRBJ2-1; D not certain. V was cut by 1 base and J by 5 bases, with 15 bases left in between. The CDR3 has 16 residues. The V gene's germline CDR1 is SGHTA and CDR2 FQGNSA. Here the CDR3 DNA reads TGTGCCAGCAGCTTAGATATGGGCAGGACCCACAATGAGCAGTTCTTC. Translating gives CASSLDMGRTHNEQFF.

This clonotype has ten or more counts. The CDR3 protein is CASSFSYGAEAFF. CDR3 nucleotides: TGTGCCAGCAGCTTTTCTTATGGTGCTGAAGCTTTCTTT. This rearrangement joins TRBV7-2 to TRBJ1-1; D is unclear. V shed 3 bases and J shed 6 bases, with 11 bases lying between them. The CDR3 extends over 13 amino acids. Germline CDR1 and CDR2: SGHTA and FQGNSA.

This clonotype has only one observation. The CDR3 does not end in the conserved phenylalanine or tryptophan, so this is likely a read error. The CDR3 DNA sequence: TGCAGCGTTATGATTTCGGGAGGCTACACCTTA. Amino acids: CSVMISGGYTL. The chain is built from TRBV29-1 and TRBJ1-2; D ambiguous. CDR1 SQVTM and CDR2 ANQGSEA come from the germline V gene. This CDR3 has 11 amino acids. The V end lost 5 bases, the J end lost 8 bases, and 12 bases lay between the germline ends.

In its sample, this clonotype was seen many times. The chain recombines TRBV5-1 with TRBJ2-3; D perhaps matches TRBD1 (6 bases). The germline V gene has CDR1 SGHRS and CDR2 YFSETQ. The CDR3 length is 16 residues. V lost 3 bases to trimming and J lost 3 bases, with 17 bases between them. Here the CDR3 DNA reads TGCGCCAGCAGCTCCCGGGACACGGGCGGGACAGATACGCAGTATTTT. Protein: CASSSRDTGGTDTQYF.

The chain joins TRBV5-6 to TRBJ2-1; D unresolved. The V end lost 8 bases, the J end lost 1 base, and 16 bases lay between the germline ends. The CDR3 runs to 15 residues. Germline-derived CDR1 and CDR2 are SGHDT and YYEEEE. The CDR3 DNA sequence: TGTGCCAGTCTCAGAAGAGCATTTTCCTACAATGAGCAGTTCTTC. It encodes CASLRRAFSYNEQFF.

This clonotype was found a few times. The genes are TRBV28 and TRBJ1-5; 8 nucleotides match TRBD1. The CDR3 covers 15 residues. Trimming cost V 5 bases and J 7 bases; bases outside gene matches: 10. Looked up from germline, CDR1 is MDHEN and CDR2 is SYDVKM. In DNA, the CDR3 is TGTGCCAGCAGTCCTCTTGGACAGGGTTACCAGCCCCAGCATTTT. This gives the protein CASSPLGQGYQPQHF.

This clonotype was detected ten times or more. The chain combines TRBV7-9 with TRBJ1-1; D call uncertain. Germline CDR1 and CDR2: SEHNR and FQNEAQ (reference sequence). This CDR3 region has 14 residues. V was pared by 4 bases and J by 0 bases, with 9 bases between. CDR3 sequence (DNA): TGTGCCAGCAGCTCCGCCTCTCTGAACACTGAAGCTTTCTTT. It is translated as CASSSASLNTEAFF.

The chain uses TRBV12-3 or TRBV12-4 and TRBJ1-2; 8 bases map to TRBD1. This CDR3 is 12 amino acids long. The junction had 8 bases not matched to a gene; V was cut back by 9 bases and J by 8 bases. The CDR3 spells CASGTGFSGYTF. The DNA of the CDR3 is TGTGCCAGTGGGACAGGCTTCAGCGGCTACACCTTC.

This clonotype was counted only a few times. Here the CDR3 DNA reads TGTGCCAGCAGCGTAGGTAGCGGGAGTGCCGGGGAGCTGTTTTTT. Protein: CASSVGSGSAGELFF. The chain combines TRBV9 with TRBJ2-2; 9 bases are shared with TRBD2. Germline V lookup: CDR1 SGDLS, CDR2 YYNGEE. The CDR3 is 15 residues long. Trimming removed 0 bases from V and 6 bases from J; junction bases left unmatched: 3.

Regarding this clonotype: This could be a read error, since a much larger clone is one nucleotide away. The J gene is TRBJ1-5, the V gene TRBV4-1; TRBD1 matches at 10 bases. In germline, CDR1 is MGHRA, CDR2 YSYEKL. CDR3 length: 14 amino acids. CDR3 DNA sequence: TGCGCCAGCAGCCCCGGGACAGGGGATCAGCCCCCGCATTTT. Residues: CASSPGTGDQPPHF.

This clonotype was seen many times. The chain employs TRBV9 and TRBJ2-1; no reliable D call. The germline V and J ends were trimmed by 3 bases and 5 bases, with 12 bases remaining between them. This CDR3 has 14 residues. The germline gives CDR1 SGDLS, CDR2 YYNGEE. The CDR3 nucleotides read TGTGCCAGCAGCGCCACCCACTTGGACAATGAGCAGTTCTTC. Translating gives CASSATHLDNEQFF.

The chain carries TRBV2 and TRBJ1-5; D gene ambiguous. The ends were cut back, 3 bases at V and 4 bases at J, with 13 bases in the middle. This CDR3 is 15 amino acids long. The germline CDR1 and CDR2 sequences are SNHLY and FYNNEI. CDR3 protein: CASSDLGYPNQPQHF. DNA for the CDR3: TGTGCCAGCAGTGATCTGGGTTACCCAAATCAGCCCCAGCATTTT.

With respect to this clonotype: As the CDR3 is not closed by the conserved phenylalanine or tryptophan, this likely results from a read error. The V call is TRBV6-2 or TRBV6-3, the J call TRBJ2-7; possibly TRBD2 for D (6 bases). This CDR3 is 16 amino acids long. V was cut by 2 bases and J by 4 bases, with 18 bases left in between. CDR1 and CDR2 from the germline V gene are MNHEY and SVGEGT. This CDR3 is CASSYLPGTSLYEQYL. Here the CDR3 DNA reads TGTGCCAGCAGTTACCTTCCCGGGACTTCATTGTACGAGCAGTACTTA.

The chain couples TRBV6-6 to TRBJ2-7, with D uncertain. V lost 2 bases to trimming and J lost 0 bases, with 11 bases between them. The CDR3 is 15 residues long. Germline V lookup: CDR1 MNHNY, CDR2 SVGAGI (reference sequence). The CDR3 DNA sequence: TGTGCCAGCAGTTACCTAATCGACACCTCCTACGAGCAGTACTTC. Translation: CASSYLIDTSYEQYF.

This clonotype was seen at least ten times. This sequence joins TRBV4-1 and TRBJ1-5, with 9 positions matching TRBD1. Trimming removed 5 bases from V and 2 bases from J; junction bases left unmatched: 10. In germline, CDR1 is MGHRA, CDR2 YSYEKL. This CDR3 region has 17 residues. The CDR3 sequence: CASSETGGGGGNQPQHF. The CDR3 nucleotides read TGCGCCAGCAGCGAAACAGGGGGCGGCGGGGGCAATCAGCCCCAGCATTTT.

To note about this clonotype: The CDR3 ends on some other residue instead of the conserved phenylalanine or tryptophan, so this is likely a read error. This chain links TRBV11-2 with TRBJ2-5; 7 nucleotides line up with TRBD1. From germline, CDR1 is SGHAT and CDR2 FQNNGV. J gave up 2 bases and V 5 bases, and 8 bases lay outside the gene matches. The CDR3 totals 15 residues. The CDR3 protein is CASSEYGQEQETQYL. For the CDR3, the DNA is TGTGCCAGCAGCGAGTACGGACAGGAACAAGAGACCCAGTACCTC.

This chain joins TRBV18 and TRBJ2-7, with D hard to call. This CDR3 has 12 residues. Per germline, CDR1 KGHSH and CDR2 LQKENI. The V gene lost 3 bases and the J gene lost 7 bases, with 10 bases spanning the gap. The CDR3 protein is CASSPIGQEQYF. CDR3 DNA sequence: TGTGCCAGCTCACCGATCGGCCAAGAGCAGTACTTC.

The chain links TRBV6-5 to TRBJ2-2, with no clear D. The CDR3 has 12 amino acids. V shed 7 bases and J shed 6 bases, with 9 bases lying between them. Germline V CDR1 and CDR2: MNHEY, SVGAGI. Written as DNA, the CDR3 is TGTGCCAGCAACGATAACGCCGGGGAGCTGTTTTTT. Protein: CASNDNAGELFF.

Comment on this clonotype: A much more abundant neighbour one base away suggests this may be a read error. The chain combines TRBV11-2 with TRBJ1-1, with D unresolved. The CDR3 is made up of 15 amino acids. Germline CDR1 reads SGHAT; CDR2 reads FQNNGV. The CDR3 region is CASSIETVMNTEAFF. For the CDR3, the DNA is TGTGCCAGCAGCATAGAAACAGTCATGAACACTGAAGCTTTCTTT.

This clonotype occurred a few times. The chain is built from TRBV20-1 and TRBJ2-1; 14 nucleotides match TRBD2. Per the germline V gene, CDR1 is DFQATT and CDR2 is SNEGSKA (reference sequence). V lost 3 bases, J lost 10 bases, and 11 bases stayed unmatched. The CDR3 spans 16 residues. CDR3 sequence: CSASPLTSGGAGEQFF. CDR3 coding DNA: TGCAGTGCTAGCCCCCTGACTAGCGGGGGGGCTGGAGAGCAGTTCTTC.

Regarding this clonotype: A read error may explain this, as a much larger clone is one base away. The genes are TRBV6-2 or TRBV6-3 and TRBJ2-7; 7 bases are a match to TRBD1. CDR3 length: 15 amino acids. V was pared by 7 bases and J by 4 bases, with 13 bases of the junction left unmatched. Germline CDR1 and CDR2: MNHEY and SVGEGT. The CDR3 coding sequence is TGTGCCAGCATCAAAACCCTGGACAGGAGGTACGAGCAGTACTTC. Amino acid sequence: CASIKTLDRRYEQYF.

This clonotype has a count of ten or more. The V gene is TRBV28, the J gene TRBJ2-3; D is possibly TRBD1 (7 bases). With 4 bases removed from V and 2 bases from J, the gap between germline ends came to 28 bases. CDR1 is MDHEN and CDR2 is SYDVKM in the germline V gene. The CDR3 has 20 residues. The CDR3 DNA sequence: TGTGCCAGCAGTTCGACGACAGGGTGGTTTGGGACTGGGCACACAGATACGCAGTATTTT. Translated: CASSSTTGWFGTGHTDTQYF.

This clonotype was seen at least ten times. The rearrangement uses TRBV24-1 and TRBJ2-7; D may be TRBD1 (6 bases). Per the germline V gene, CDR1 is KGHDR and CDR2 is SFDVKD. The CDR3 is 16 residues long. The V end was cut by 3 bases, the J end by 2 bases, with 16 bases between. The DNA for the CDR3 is TGTGCCACCAGTGATCCTAAGAACAGGGACCCCTACGAGCAGTACTTC. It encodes CATSDPKNRDPYEQYF.

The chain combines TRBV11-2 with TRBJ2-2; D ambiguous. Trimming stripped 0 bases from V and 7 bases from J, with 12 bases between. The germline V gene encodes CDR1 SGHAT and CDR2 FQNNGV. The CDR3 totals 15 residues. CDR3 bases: TGTGCCAGCAGCTTAGATCGGGCAGTTATCGGGGAGCTGTTTTTT. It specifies CASSLDRAVIGELFF.

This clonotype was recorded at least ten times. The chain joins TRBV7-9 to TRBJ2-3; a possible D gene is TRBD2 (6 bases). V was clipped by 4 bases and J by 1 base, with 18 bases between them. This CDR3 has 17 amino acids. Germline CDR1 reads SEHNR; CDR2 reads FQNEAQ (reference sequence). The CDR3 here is CASSSLPGGGRTDTQYF. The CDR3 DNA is TGTGCCAGCAGCTCCCTCCCCGGTGGAGGGCGCACAGATACGCAGTATTTT.

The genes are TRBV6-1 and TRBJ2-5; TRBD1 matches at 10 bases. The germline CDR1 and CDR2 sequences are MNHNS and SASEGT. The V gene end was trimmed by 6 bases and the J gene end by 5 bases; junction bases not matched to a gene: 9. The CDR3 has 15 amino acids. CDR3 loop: CASRPTTGGYETQYF. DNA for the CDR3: TGTGCCAGCAGGCCGACGACAGGGGGCTATGAGACCCAGTACTTC.